This T cell receptor beta chain is from a study of T cells in Graves' hyperthyroidism and ophthalmopathy. This clonotype was counted at least ten times. The definition of stable Graves' hyperthyroidism was no ophthalmopathy progression within 18 months. Those with hyperthyroidism were 18 to 65 years old, newly diagnosed, and ill for under 2 months. The investigators amplified TCR beta CDR3 regions from RNA transcripts. A set of HTBI primers served as the primers for a first-round RT-PCR of the TCR CDR3. From the multiplex PCR reads, TCRdb called clonotypes with MiXCR, one entry per CDR3 protein. Here the sample spans a few hundred thousand distinct CDR3 sequences, 17% being singletons. Trimming cost V 6 bases and J 5 bases, with 19 bases left between them. This CDR3 spans 15 amino acids.

What was sequenced was blood. The V gene is TRBV12-3 or TRBV12-4, the J gene TRBJ1-2; D may be TRBD1 (5 bases). This receptor was taken from a woman between 45 and 65 years old with Graves' hyperthyroidism. CDR3 nucleotide sequence: TGTGCCAGCAGGAAGACAGCGAGAACGACTTATGGCTACACCTTC. Its protein product is CASRKTARTTYGYTF.